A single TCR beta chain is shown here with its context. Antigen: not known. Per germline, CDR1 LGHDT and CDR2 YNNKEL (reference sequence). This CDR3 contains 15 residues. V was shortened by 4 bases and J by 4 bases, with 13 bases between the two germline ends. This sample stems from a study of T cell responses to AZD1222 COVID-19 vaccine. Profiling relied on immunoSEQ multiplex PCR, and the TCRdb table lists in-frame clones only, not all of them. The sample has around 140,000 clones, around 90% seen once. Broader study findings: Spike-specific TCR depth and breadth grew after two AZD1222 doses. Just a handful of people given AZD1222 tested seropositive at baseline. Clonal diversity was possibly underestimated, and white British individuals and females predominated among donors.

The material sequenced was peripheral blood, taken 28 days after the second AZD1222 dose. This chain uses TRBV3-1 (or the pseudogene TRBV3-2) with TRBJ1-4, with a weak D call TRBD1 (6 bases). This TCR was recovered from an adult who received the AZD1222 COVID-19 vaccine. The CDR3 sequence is CASSRRAGDNEKLFF. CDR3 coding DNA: TGTGCCAGCAGCCGAAGAGCAGGGGATAATGAAAAACTGTTTTTT.